Listed here is a single TCR beta chain. Germline CDR1 KGHDR, CDR2 SFDVKD. The CDR3 spans 15 residues. V shed 5 bases and J 1 base; nucleotides not matched to a gene: 3. TCRdb called the RT-PCR reads again in MiXCR, with one record for every CDR3 protein. The sample yields about 680,000 distinct CDR3 sequences, 13% to 15% seen once. The source of this sequence is a female donor in good health, serving as a healthy control. The sample taken for sequencing was memory CD4+ T cells from blood. V is TRBV24-1 and J is TRBJ2-2; 7 bases align to TRBD2. The CDR3 DNA is TGTGCCACCAGTGGTGGGAGGGAGAACACCGGGGAGCTGTTTTTT. This codes for CATSGGRENTGELFF.